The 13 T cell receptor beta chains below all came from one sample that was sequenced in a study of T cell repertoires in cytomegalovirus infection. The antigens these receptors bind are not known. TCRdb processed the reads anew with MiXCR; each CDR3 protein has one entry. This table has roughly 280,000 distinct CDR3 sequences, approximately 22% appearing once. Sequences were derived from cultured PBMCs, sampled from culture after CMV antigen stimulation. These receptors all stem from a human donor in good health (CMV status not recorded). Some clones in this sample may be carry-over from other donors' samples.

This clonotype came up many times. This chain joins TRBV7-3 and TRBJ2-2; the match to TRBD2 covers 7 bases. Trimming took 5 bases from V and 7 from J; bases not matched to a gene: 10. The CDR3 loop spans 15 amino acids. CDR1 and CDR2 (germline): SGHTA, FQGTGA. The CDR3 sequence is CASSEGLPVGGELFF. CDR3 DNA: TGTGCCAGCAGCGAGGGACTACCCGTGGGCGGGGAGCTGTTTTTT.

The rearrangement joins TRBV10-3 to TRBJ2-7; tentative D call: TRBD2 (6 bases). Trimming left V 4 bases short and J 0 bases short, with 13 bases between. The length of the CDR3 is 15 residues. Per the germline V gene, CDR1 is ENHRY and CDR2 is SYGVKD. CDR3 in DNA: TGTGCCATCAGTGGGAGTAGCGGAATCTCCTACGAGCAGTACTTC. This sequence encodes CAISGSSGISYEQYF.

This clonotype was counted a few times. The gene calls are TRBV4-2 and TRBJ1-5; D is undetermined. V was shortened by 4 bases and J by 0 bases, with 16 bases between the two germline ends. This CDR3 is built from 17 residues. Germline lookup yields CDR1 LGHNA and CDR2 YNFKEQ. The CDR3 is CASSRKGQGPSNQPQHF. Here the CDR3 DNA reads TGTGCCAGCAGCCGGAAAGGCCAAGGGCCTAGCAATCAGCCCCAGCATTTT.

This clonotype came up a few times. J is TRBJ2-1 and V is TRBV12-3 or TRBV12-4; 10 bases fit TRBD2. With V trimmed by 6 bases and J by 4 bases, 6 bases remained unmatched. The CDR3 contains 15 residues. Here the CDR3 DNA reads TGTGCCAGCAGGCTAGCGGGAGCGGGATACAATGAGCAGTTCTTC. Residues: CASRLAGAGYNEQFF.

CDR3 in DNA: TGCGCCAGCAGCCAAGAGCGGGGAAGCAATCAGCCCCAGCATTTT. Translation gives CASSQERGSNQPQHF. V gene TRBV4-1 combines with J gene TRBJ1-5; D is undetermined. Germline CDR1 reads MGHRA; CDR2 reads YSYEKL. CDR3 length equals 15 residues. V shed 0 bases and J shed 1 base, with 7 bases lying between them.

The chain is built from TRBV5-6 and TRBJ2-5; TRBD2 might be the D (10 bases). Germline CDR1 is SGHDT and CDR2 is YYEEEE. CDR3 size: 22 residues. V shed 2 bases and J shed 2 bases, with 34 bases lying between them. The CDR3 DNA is TGTGCCAGCAGCTTAACTAGACAGGGGGATTTACCGGGACTAGCGACACAAGAGACCCAGTACTTC. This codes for CASSLTRQGDLPGLATQETQYF.

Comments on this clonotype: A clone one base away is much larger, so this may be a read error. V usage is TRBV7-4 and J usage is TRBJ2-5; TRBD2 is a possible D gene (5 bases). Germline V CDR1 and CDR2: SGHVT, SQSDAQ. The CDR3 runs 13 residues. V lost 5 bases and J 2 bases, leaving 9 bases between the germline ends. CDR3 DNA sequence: TGTGCCAGCAGCCGGGGTATTCAAGAGACCCAGTACTTC. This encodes CASSRGIQETQYF.

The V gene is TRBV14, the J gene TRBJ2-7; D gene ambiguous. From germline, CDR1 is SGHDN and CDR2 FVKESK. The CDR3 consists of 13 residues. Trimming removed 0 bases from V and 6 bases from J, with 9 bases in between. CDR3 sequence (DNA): TGTGCCAGCAGCCAAGATTTGGTCACCGAGCAGTACGTC. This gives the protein CASSQDLVTEQYV.

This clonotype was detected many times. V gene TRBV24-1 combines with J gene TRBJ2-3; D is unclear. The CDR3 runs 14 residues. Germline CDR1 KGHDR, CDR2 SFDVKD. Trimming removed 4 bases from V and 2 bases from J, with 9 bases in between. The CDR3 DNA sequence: TGTGCCACCAGTGAAGATGCAGTCACAGATACGCAGTATTTT. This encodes CATSEDAVTDTQYF.

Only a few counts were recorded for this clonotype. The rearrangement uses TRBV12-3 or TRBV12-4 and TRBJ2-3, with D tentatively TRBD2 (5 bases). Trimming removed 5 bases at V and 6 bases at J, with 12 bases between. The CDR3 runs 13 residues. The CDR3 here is CASSHSGADTQYF. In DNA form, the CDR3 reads TGTGCCAGCAGTCACAGCGGCGCGGATACGCAGTATTTT.

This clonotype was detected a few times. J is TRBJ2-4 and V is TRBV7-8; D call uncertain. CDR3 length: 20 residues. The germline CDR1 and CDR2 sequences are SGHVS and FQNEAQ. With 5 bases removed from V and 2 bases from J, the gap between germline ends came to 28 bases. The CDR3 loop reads CASSQWGTEDKGLTKNIQYF. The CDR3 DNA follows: TGTGCCAGCAGCCAATGGGGAACTGAAGACAAGGGCCTCACCAAAAACATTCAGTACTTC. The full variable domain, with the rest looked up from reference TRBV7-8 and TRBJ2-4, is GAGVSQSPRYKVAKRGQDVALRCDPISGHVSLFWYQQALGQGPEFLTYFQNEAQLDKSGLPSDRFFAERPEGSVSTLKIQRTQQEDSAVYLCASSQWGTEDKGLTKNIQYFGAGTRLSVL.

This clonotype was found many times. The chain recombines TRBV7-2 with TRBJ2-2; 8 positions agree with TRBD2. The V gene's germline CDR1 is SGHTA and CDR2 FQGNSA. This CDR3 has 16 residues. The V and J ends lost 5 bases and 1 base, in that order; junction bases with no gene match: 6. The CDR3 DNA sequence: TGTGCCAGCAGCCCAAGACTAGCGCGGAACACCGGGGAGCTGTTTTTT. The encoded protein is CASSPRLARNTGELFF.

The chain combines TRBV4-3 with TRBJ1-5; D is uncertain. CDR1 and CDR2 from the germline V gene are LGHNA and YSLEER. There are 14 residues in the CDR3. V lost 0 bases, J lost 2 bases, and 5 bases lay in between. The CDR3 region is CASSQDFGNQPQHF. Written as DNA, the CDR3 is TGCGCCAGCAGCCAAGATTTCGGCAATCAGCCCCAGCATTTT.